A single TCR beta chain is shown here with its context. The data are from a study of response to subunit inactivated influenza vaccine. TCRdb ran MiXCR on the RT-PCR reads and lists one entry per CDR3 protein. The sample yields roughly 630,000 distinct CDR3 sequences, 14% seen once. Germline values: CDR1 SGHVS, CDR2 FQNEAQ. V lost 3 bases and J 0 bases, leaving 11 bases between the germline ends. CDR3 length: 15 amino acids. This specimen was PBMCs from blood, taken around 15 days before vaccination. This receptor was identified in a man aged 50 to 59 who received an inactivated influenza vaccine. This chain joins TRBV7-8 and TRBJ1-1; D is undetermined. The CDR3: CASSFSLAMNTEAFF. The CDR3 bases are TGTGCCAGCAGCTTTTCACTTGCCATGAACACTGAAGCTTTCTTT.